This T cell receptor beta chain was documented in a study of control samples from healthy donors and cancer patients. Assay: immunoSEQ multiplex PCR; the TCRdb copy retains only in-frame clones and omits some. The sample contains 96,000 or so clones, more than 80% of which appear only once. This CDR3 has 11 amino acids. Germline CDR1 SQVTM, CDR2 ANQGSEA. Trimming took 5 bases from V and 6 from J, leaving 10 bases between them. The chain uses TRBV29-1 and TRBJ1-2; no firm D call. Sample: blood. The origin of this receptor is a man aged 18 to 35 in good health. The CDR3 protein is CSVPEVDGYTF. CDR3 nucleotides: TGCAGCGTTCCGGAAGTCGATGGCTACACCTTC. Complete variable domain (other parts from reference TRBV29-1 and TRBJ1-2): SAVISQKPSRDICQRGTSLTIQCQVDSQVTMMFWYRQQPGQSLTLIATANQGSEATYESGFVIDKFPISRPNLTFSTLTVSNMSPEDSSIYLCSVPEVDGYTFGSGTRLTVV.